This TCR beta chain was captured in a study of CD8 T cells in Susac syndrome. The CD8+ and CD4+ T cells were isolated magnetically using a negative isolation approach, whereas the TEMRA cells were enriched by FACS. Random hexamers were used to reverse transcribe 0.5 to 1 ug of RNA. Amplification of TCR beta CDR3 by immunoSEQ multiplex PCR spanned 54 Vbeta and 13 Jbeta. TCRdb reprocessed the immunoSEQ multiplex PCR reads with MiXCR, giving one entry per CDR3 protein. The table has a few hundred thousand distinct CDR3 sequences, roughly 85% seen once. The CDR3 loop spans 15 amino acids. V lost 3 bases, J lost 0 bases, and 9 bases lay in between. Germline lookup yields CDR1 SGHVS and CDR2 FQNEAQ.

Sequences were obtained from CD8+ T cells from PBMCs. This sequence was found in a human donor with multiple sclerosis. V usage is TRBV7-8 and J usage is TRBJ1-3; D may be TRBD1 (5 bases). The CDR3 here is CASSLAGNSGNTIYF. DNA of the CDR3: TGTGCCAGCAGCTTGGCAGGGAACTCTGGAAACACCATATATTTT.